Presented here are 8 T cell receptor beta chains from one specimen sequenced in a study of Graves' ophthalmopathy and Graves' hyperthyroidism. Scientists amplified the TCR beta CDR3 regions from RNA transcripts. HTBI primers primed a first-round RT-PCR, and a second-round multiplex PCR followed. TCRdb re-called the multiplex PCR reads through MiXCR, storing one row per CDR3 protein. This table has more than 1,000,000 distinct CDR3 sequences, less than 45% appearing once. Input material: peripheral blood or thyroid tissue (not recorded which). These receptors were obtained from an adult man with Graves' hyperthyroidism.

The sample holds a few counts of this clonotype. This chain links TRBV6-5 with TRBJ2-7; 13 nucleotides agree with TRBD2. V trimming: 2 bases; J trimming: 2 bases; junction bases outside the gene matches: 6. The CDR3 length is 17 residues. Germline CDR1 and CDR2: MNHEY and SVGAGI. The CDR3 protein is CASSYETSGRRTYEQYF. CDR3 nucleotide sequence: TGTGCCAGCAGTTACGAGACTAGCGGGAGGAGAACCTACGAGCAGTACTTC.

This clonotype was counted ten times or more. The CDR3 sequence is CASKGWEETQYF. The DNA for the CDR3 is TGCGCCAGCAAGGGATGGGAAGAGACCCAGTACTTC. The chain uses TRBV10-2 and TRBJ2-5; D gene uncertain. The germline CDR1 and CDR2 sequences are WSHSY and SAAADI. V dropped 7 bases and J dropped 3 bases, with 9 bases sitting between them. This CDR3 has 12 amino acids.

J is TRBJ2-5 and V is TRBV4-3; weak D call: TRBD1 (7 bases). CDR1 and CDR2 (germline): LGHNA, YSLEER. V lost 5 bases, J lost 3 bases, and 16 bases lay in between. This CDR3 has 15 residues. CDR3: CASSEGGGQKETQYF. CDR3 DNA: TGCGCCAGCAGCGAAGGAGGGGGACAGAAAGAGACCCAGTACTTC.

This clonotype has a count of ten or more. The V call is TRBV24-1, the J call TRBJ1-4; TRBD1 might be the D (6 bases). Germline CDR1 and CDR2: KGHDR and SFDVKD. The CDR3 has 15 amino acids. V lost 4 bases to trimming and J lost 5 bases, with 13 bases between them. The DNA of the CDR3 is TGTGCCACCAGTGACCCCGGACAGTCGAATGAAAAACTGTTTTTT. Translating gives CATSDPGQSNEKLFF.

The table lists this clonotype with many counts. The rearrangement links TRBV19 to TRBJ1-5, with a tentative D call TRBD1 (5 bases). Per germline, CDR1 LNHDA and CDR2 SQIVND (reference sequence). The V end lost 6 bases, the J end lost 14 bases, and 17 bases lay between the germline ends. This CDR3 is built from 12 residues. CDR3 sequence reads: CASSFSDKDKHF. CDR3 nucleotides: TGTGCCAGTAGCTTTTCGGACAAGGACAAGCATTTT.

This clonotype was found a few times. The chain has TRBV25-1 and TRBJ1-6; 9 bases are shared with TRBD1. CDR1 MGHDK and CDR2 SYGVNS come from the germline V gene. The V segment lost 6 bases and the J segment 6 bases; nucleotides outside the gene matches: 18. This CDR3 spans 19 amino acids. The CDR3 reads CASRSTGGGRRWSNSPLHF. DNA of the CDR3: TGTGCCAGCAGGTCTACAGGGGGCGGGAGAAGATGGAGTAATTCACCCCTCCACTTT.

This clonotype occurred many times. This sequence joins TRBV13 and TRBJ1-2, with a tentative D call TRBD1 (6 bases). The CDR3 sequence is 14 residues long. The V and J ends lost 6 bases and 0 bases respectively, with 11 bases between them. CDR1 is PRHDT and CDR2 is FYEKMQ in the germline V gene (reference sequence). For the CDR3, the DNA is TGTGCCAGCAGGGAGACAGGAGCTAACTATGGCTACACCTTC. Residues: CASRETGANYGYTF.

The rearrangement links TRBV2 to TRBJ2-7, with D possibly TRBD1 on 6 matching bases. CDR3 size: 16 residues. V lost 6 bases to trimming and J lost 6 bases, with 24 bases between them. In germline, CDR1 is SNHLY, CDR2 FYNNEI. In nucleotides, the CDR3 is TGTGCCAGCAGCTTGGGCAGTTACAGGGTTTTTCGCGAGCAGTACTTC. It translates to CASSLGSYRVFREQYF.